These 6 T cell receptor beta chains came from one sample sequenced in a study of metastatic and nonmetastatic thyroid tumors. TCRdb re-clonotyped the PCR reads through MiXCR. The data contain about 34,000 clones, roughly a third of them seen just once; the ten biggest clones take up over 20%. None of the patients had undergone any treatment ahead of thyroid surgery. The sequencing input was tumor tissue. All receptors derive from a female donor with papillary thyroid cancer or a benign thyroid nodule (not recorded which). Some clones in this sample may be carry-over from other donors' samples.

The sample holds a few counts of this clone. CDR3 region: CASSVGENQPQHF. Written as DNA, the CDR3 is TGTGCCAGCAGTGTCGGGGAGAATCAGCCCCAGCATTTT. The genes are TRBV6-4 and TRBJ1-5, with D unclear. V gave up 4 bases and J gave up 4 bases, with 8 bases separating them. The CDR3 totals 13 residues. Germline V gene lookup returns CDR1 MRHNA and CDR2 SNTAGT.

This clone was detected only a few times. This chain connects TRBV28 to TRBJ2-3, with TRBD2 matching over 15 bases. The CDR3 extends over 17 amino acids. V lost 6 bases to trimming and J lost 4 bases; unmatched junction nucleotides: 8. The germline V gene encodes CDR1 MDHEN and CDR2 SYDVKM. In DNA form, the CDR3 reads TGTGCCAGCAGCCCTTTGGGACTAGCGGGAGGCGCAGATACGCAGTATTTT. It encodes CASSPLGLAGGADTQYF. Full variable domain (rest looked up from reference TRBV28 and TRBJ2-3): DVKVTQSSRYLVKRTGEKVFLECVQDMDHENMFWYRQDPGLGLRLIYFSYDVKMKEKGDIPEGYSVSREKKERFSLILESASTNQTSMYLCASSPLGLAGGADTQYFGPGTRLTVL.

This clone occurred a few times. V and J are TRBV6-2 or TRBV6-3 and TRBJ1-2; 10 bases are shared with TRBD1. Germline V gene data show CDR1 as MNHEY and CDR2 as SVGEGT. The junction had 8 bases not matched to a gene; V was cut back by 6 bases and J by 4 bases. This CDR3 contains 15 residues. The CDR3 coding sequence is TGTGCCAGCAGGGATTGGACAGGGGGAGCCTATGGCTACACCTTC. Protein product: CASRDWTGGAYGYTF.

The chain couples TRBV28 to TRBJ2-3; tentatively, D is TRBD2 (5 bases). The V end lost 6 bases, the J end lost 4 bases, and 20 bases lay between the germline ends. Looked up from germline, CDR1 is MDHEN and CDR2 is SYDVKM. This CDR3 comprises 16 residues. The CDR3 region is CASSPPLGSMPDTQYF. The CDR3 DNA reads TGTGCCAGCAGCCCACCACTAGGTTCTATGCCAGATACGCAGTATTTT.

This clone appeared a few times. This sequence joins TRBV2 and TRBJ2-5; TRBD1 aligns across 8 bases. The CDR3 covers 15 residues. Germline V gene lookup returns CDR1 SNHLY and CDR2 FYNNEI. The V gene end was trimmed by 8 bases and the J gene end by 4 bases; junction bases not matched to a gene: 12. CDR3 bases: TGTGCCAGCCGGGCGGGGACAGGTGGTTTAGAGACCCAGTACTTC. This encodes CASRAGTGGLETQYF.

V is TRBV30 and J is TRBJ2-7; TRBD1 or TRBD2 may be the D gene (5 bases each). The CDR3 spans 13 residues. The germline V and J ends were trimmed by 0 bases and 0 bases, with 6 bases remaining between them. CDR1 and CDR2 from the germline V gene are GTSNPN and SVGIG (reference sequence). The DNA of the CDR3 is TGTGCCTGGAGTGTGGGGGTCTCCTACGAGCAGTACTTC. This encodes CAWSVGVSYEQYF.